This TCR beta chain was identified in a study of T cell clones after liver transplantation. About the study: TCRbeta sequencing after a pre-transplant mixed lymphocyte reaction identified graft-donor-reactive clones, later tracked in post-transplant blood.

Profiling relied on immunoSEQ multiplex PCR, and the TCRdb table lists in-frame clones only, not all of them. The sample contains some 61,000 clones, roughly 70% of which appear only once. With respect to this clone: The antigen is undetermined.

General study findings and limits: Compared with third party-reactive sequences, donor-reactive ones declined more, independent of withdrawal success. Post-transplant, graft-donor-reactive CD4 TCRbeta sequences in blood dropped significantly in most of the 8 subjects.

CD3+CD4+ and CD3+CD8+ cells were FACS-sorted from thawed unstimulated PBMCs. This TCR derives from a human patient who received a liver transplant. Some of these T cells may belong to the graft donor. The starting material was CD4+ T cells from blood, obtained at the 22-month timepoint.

The CDR3 DNA reads TGTGCCAGCAGTTTAGGGGTTGGAACAGATGGCTACACCTTC. Translating gives CASSLGVGTDGYTF. This chain connects TRBV28 to TRBJ1-2, with D hard to call. CDR1 MDHEN and CDR2 SYDVKM come from the germline V gene. V was clipped by 2 bases and J by 6 bases, with 13 bases between them. This CDR3 has 14 amino acids.